The 5 T cell receptor beta chains presented below share a single source sample, sequenced in a study of CD8 T cells in ankylosing spondylitis. Overall study results and limits: Typical of ankylosing spondylitis blood, it appeared, was a TCR beta motif of roughly eight highly homologous variants.

TCRdb re-called the 5' RACE reads with MiXCR, one entry per CDR3 protein. The profile shows fewer than 550,000 distinct CDR3 sequences, about 5.7% of them singletons. These receptors lack a known antigen. Material for sequencing was blood, either unsorted or a sorted T cell fraction (not recorded which). Source of these receptors: a male donor with ankylosing spondylitis.

This clonotype was counted ten times or more. The genes are TRBV20-1 and TRBJ2-1; 7 positions match TRBD2. Trimming cost V 2 bases and J 3 bases; bases outside gene matches: 1. The CDR3 has 13 amino acids. Germline-derived CDR1 and CDR2 are DFQATT and SNEGSKA (reference sequence). The CDR3 here is CSARPSGYNEQFF. The CDR3 DNA is TGCAGTGCTAGACCTAGCGGCTACAATGAGCAGTTCTTC.

This clonotype was seen repeatedly, ten times or more. This rearrangement joins TRBV6-6 to TRBJ1-2; D not certain. In germline, CDR1 is MNHNY, CDR2 SVGAGI (reference sequence). V dropped 2 bases and J dropped 7 bases, with 11 bases sitting between them. The CDR3 covers 13 residues. CDR3 sequence (DNA): TGTGCCAGCAGTTACGACGGTGGCCTTGGCTACACCTTC. Amino acids: CASSYDGGLGYTF.

In its sample, this clonotype was seen many times. This chain uses TRBV5-5 with TRBJ2-1; a possible D gene is TRBD1 (6 bases). CDR3 length: 13 residues. The V end lost 0 bases, the J end lost 7 bases, and 8 bases lay between the germline ends. Germline V gene lookup returns CDR1 SGHKS and CDR2 YYEKEE (reference sequence). The CDR3 DNA reads as TGTGCCAGCAGCTTGGAGGGGACAAATGAGCAGTTCTTC. Translated, it gives CASSLEGTNEQFF.

This clonotype was recorded at least ten times. This chain uses TRBV5-1 with TRBJ2-1; D unresolved. The V end lost 5 bases, the J end lost 7 bases, and 19 bases lay between the germline ends. CDR3 size: 15 residues. Per germline, CDR1 SGHRS and CDR2 YFSETQ. CDR3 sequence reads: CASRPLQEILNEQFF. The CDR3 DNA sequence: TGCGCCAGCAGGCCGCTGCAAGAAATATTGAATGAGCAGTTCTTC. The complete variable domain, with remaining parts taken from reference TRBV5-1 and TRBJ2-1, reads KAGVTQTPRYLIKTRGQQVTLSCSPISGHRSVSWYQQTPGQGLQFLFEYFSETQRNKGNFPGRFSGRQFSNSRSEMNVSTLELGDSALYLCASRPLQEILNEQFFGPGTRLTVL.

The sample holds many counts of this clonotype. The chain carries TRBV28 and TRBJ2-1; 9 bases line up with TRBD2. Germline V lookup: CDR1 MDHEN, CDR2 SYDVKM. V lost 7 bases to trimming and J lost 7 bases; unmatched junction nucleotides: 14. The CDR3 is made up of 16 amino acids. CDR3 sequence (DNA): TGTGCCAGCACCCCTCCAGCTCTAGCGGGATGGAATGAGCAGTTCTTC. Its protein is CASTPPALAGWNEQFF.